This is a list of T cell receptor beta chains from one sample in a study of Ad26.COV2.S vaccination and SARS-CoV-2 variants. Assay used: immunoSEQ multiplex PCR; TCRdb lists only in-frame clones, some missing. The sample consists of about 400,000 clones, under 90% of them appearing once. The input for sequencing was peripheral blood, taken in a trial of Ad26.COV2.S vaccine versus placebo. The receptor source for this set is a person between 18 and 65 years old who received the Ad26.COV2.S COVID-19 vaccine or a placebo. The CDR3 runs from the conserved cysteine through the conserved F or W. The D gene is left open where the match is weak. The size field is filled for only some rows; it gives once, few, many or a size class.

clone_size j_call v_call d_call cdr3_aa cdr3_nt
. TRBJ2-7 TRBV11-3 TRBD2 CASSSYGTSGYYEQYF TGTGCCAGCAGCTCCTACGGGACTAGCGGCTACTACGAGCAGTACTTC
. TRBJ2-1 TRBV29-1 . CSVARVVGNEQFF TGCAGCGTTGCCAGGGTTGTAGGCAATGAGCAGTTCTTC
once TRBJ1-4 TRBV5-1 . CASSFAGWGNEKLFF TGCGCCAGCAGCTTCGCAGGGTGGGGTAATGAAAAACTGTTTTTT
few TRBJ2-7 TRBV6-5 TRBD1 CASQGTASPTYEQYF TGTGCCAGTCAAGGGACAGCCTCTCCTACCTACGAGCAGTACTTC
once TRBJ2-3 TRBV7-9 . CASSEGLGGDTQYF TGTGCCAGCAGCGAAGGCCTCGGGGGCGATACGCAGTATTTT
. TRBJ1-1 TRBV12-5 TRBD1 CASGLAPTGANTEAFF TGTGCTAGTGGTTTGGCCCCGACAGGGGCGAACACTGAAGCTTTCTTT
. TRBJ1-4 TRBV6-6 . CASSYDHEKLFF TGTGCCAGCAGTTATGACCATGAAAAACTATTTTTT
. TRBJ1-1 TRBV9 . CASSEGPVNPEAFF TGTGCCAGCAGCGAGGGGCCGGTAAACCCTGAAGCTTTCTTT
many TRBJ2-3 TRBV6-1 . CASSEEAGGSDTQYF TGTGCCAGCAGTGAAGAGGCAGGAGGTTCAGATACGCAGTATTTT
. TRBJ2-7 TRBV28 . CASSLPLGQYEQYF TGTGCCAGCAGTTTACCTCTGGGGCAGTACGAGCAGTACTTC
. TRBJ1-2 TRBV27 TRBD1 CASSLGQGDGYTF TGTGCCAGCAGTTTGGGGCAGGGGGATGGCTACACCTTC
. TRBJ1-3 TRBV7-9 . CASSLAARVSGNTIYF TGTGCCAGCAGCTTAGCGGCCAGGGTCTCTGGAAACACCATATATTTT
. TRBJ1-2 TRBV11-3 TRBD1 CASSLTGGGYGYTF TGTGCCAGCAGCTTGACAGGGGGCGGCTATGGCTACACCTTC
. TRBJ2-2 TRBV24-1 . CATRPRGAGELFF TGTGCCACCCGACCCCGAGGGGCCGGGGAGCTGTTTTTT
. TRBJ1-2 TRBV4-3 . CASSQDYPGNYGYTF TGCGCCAGCAGCCAAGATTACCCGGGTAACTATGGCTACACCTTC
. TRBJ2-6 TRBV6-4 . CASSDGGSGANVLTF TGTGCCAGCAGTGATGGGGGATCCGGGGCCAACGTCCTGACTTTC
few TRBJ1-2 TRBV6-6 . CASSSPGARGIGYTF TGTGCCAGCAGTTCCCCCGGGGCCAGGGGTATTGGCTACACCTTC
. TRBJ2-7 TRBV7-9 . CASSRGYEQYF TGTGCCAGCAGCAGGGGCTACGAGCAGTACTTC
. TRBJ2-4 TRBV3-1/TRBV3-2 TRBD1 CASSQRGPGTQYF TGTGCCAGCAGCCAAAGGGGGCCAGGTACACAGTACTTC
. TRBJ2-7 TRBV13 TRBD2 CASSSSGLAGGSEQYF TGTGCCAGCAGCTCCTCGGGACTAGCGGGAGGGAGTGAGCAGTACTTC
. TRBJ2-7 TRBV6-5 TRBD1 CASSYGLGQGRGEQYF TGTGCCAGCAGTTACGGATTAGGACAGGGGCGAGGCGAGCAGTACTTC
. TRBJ2-7 TRBV9 . CASSKGGSTYEQYF TGTGCCAGCAGCAAGGGGGGATCGACCTACGAGCAGTACTTC
. TRBJ2-1 TRBV10-2 . CASLRSGNEQFF TGCGCCAGCCTCAGATCCGGGAATGAGCAGTTCTTC
. TRBJ2-6 TRBV10-3 TRBD1 CAISEGGQRGAGANVLTF TGTGCCATCAGTGAGGGGGGACAGAGAGGAGCTGGGGCCAACGTCCTGACTTTC
. TRBJ2-5 TRBV11-3 TRBD1 CASSADRGQETQYF TGTGCCAGCAGCGCCGACAGGGGGCAAGAGACCCAGTACTTC
. TRBJ2-1 TRBV18 . CASSPYAGSGGEQFF TGTGCCAGCTCACCCTACGCGGGGTCTGGGGGTGAGCAGTTCTTC
. TRBJ1-1 TRBV9 . CASSVVSGMNTEAFF TGTGCCAGCAGCGTAGTCTCGGGGATGAACACTGAAGCTTTCTTT
. TRBJ1-1 TRBV5-4 . CASSLEIQGPNTEAFF TGTGCCAGCAGCTTGGAAATCCAGGGGCCGAACACTGAAGCTTTCTTT
. TRBJ2-2 TRBV9 TRBD2 CASSARKWGGTSGDGELFF TGTGCCAGCAGCGCCCGTAAGTGGGGCGGGACTAGCGGGGACGGGGAGCTGTTTTTT
. TRBJ1-3 TRBV29-1 . CSVAQNSGNTIYF TGCAGCGTTGCACAGAACTCTGGAAACACCATATATTTT
. TRBJ2-6 TRBV6-1 . CASCGGGWTGANVLTF TGTGCCAGCTGTGGTGGGGGGTGGACTGGGGCCAACGTCCTGACTTTC
. TRBJ2-3 TRBV5-3 . CARSPGTSTDTQYF TGTGCCAGAAGCCCCGGGACTAGCACAGATACGCAGTATTTT
. TRBJ1-3 TRBV5-4 . CASSFGEGPSSGNTIYF TGTGCCAGCAGCTTTGGGGAGGGGCCGAGCTCTGGAAACACCATATATTTT
once TRBJ2-7 TRBV18 TRBD1 CASSPPPTGAEQYF TGTGCCAGCTCACCCCCGCCGACAGGGGCCGAGCAGTACTTC
. TRBJ1-6 TRBV11-2 TRBD1 CASSLGDRANSPLHF TGTGCCAGCAGCTTAGGGGACAGGGCGAATTCACCCCTCCACTTT